The clone carrying this T cell receptor beta chain showed up many times. Its antigen remains unknown. This sample was taken from a study of neurological immune-mediated disorders. General study findings and limits: TCR clonal expansion peaked in HTLV-1-associated myelopathy patients and was lowest in multiple sclerosis patients. One related-CDR3 cluster, found by phylogenetic grouping, held repertoires of 18 of 34 multiple sclerosis patients and is a possible signature.

From 2 million PBMCs stored at -80 C, the unsorted libraries were generated. This CDR3 has 18 amino acids. Germline V CDR1 and CDR2: LGHNA, YNFKEQ. J lost 2 bases, V lost 0 bases, and 10 bases had no gene match. Each CDR3 protein gets one entry after TCRdb re-called the 5' RACE reads with MiXCR. This sample has roughly 65,000 distinct CDR3 sequences, with around 5% found just once. Sequencing input: PBMCs. The receptor's source is a human donor with multiple sclerosis. The donor label of this sample is uncertain. The genes are TRBV4-2 and TRBJ2-5; 9 bases map to TRBD2. CDR3 in DNA: TGTGCCAGCAGCCAAGATCTGAGCCAGCGGGGGGTTCAAGAGACCCAGTACTTC. Translated, it gives CASSQDLSQRGVQETQYF.